These 29 T cell receptor beta chains came from one sample sequenced in a study of T cells in Graves' hyperthyroidism and ophthalmopathy. There were TCR beta CDR3 regions amplified from RNA transcripts. The study used the HTBI primer set for a first-round RT-PCR of the TCR CDR3. MiXCR, applied by TCRdb to the multiplex PCR reads, yields one record per CDR3 protein. The sample consists of roughly 570,000 distinct CDR3 sequences, 40% to 55% of them appearing once. The sequenced sample consisted of peripheral blood or thyroid tissue (not recorded which). The receptors were gathered from a woman under 30 with Graves' hyperthyroidism.

This clonotype came up many times. The chain has TRBV30 and TRBJ1-2, with 9 positions matching TRBD1. The CDR3 has 15 residues. Germline V gene lookup returns CDR1 GTSNPN and CDR2 SVGIG (reference sequence). The V gene end was trimmed by 2 bases and the J gene end by 2 bases; junction bases not matched to a gene: 6. The CDR3 bases are TGTGCCTGGAGTCGATACAGGGGGCGAAACTATGGCTACACCTTC. This translates into CAWSRYRGRNYGYTF.

This clonotype was observed a single time. The chain employs TRBV14 and TRBJ1-2; unclear D gene. The CDR3 runs 11 residues. V was trimmed by 4 bases and J by 11 bases, leaving 11 bases between them. Germline CDR1 SGHDN, CDR2 FVKESK. For the CDR3, the DNA is TGTGCCAGCAGCCTAGATGCGGGATACACCTTC. This encodes CASSLDAGYTF.

This chain joins TRBV7-9 and TRBJ2-7; 9 bases match TRBD1. Trimming cost V 1 base and J 3 bases; bases outside gene matches: 7. This CDR3 spans 16 amino acids. Germline V CDR1 and CDR2: SEHNR, FQNEAQ (reference sequence). The CDR3 here is CASSLVTGGADYEQYF. CDR3 nucleotide sequence: TGTGCCAGCAGCTTAGTCACAGGGGGCGCGGACTACGAGCAGTACTTC. Complete variable domain (other parts from reference TRBV7-9 and TRBJ2-7): DTGVSQNPRHKITKRGQNVTFRCDPISEHNRLYWYRQTLGQGPEFLTYFQNEAQLEKSRLLSDRFSAERPKGSFSTLEIQRTEQGDSAMYLCASSLVTGGADYEQYFGPGTRLTVT.

The sample holds one count of this clonotype. The chain combines TRBV10-3 with TRBJ1-2; 7 bases align to TRBD1. V gave up 2 bases and J gave up 2 bases; unmatched junction bases: 5. The V gene's germline CDR1 is ENHRY and CDR2 SYGVKD. The CDR3 runs 15 residues. This CDR3 reads CAISESRQGNYGYTF. The DNA of the CDR3 is TGTGCCATCAGTGAGAGTAGACAGGGCAACTATGGCTACACCTTC.

At least ten counts were recorded for this clonotype. The V gene is TRBV7-9, the J gene TRBJ1-5; D uncertain. V lost 1 base and J 4 bases, leaving 17 bases between the germline ends. The germline V gene has CDR1 SEHNR and CDR2 FQNEAQ (reference sequence). The CDR3 totals 17 residues. The CDR3: CASSLGSMWAENQPQHF. As DNA, the CDR3 is TGTGCCAGCAGCTTAGGGTCGATGTGGGCAGAAAATCAGCCCCAGCATTTT.

This clonotype was seen repeatedly, ten times or more. The CDR3 DNA reads TGTGCCACCAGCAGAGATTTGATTATCACCGGGGAGCTGTTTTTT. Its translation is CATSRDLIITGELFF. The rearrangement uses TRBV15 and TRBJ2-2; D not certain. V dropped 0 bases and J dropped 4 bases, with 9 bases sitting between them. Germline V gives CDR1 LNHNV, CDR2 YYDKDF (reference sequence). The CDR3 has 15 residues.

The chain is built from TRBV13 and TRBJ1-2; TRBD1 matches at 8 bases. Germline loops: CDR1 PRHDT, CDR2 FYEKMQ (reference sequence). CDR3 size: 14 residues. V was clipped by 2 bases and J by 3 bases; unmatched bases: 2. In DNA form, the CDR3 reads TGTGCCAGCAGCTTACAGGGGGCGTACTATGGCTACACCTTC. Translating it yields CASSLQGAYYGYTF. The variable domain in full, completed from reference TRBV13 and TRBJ1-2, reads AAGVIQSPRHLIKEKRETATLKCYPIPRHDTVYWYQQGPGQDPQFLISFYEKMQSDKGSIPDRFSAQQFSDYHSELNMSSLELGDSALYFCASSLQGAYYGYTFGSGTRLTVV.

CDR3 residues: CSLSGIGGYTF. The CDR3 DNA follows: TGCAGCTTGTCAGGGATAGGGGGCTACACCTTC. V and J are TRBV29-1 and TRBJ1-2; tentative D call: TRBD1 (5 bases). CDR1 and CDR2 from the germline V gene are SQVTM and ANQGSEA. Trimming shortened V by 8 bases and J by 8 bases, and 15 bases separated the two germline ends. The CDR3 has 11 residues.

The genes are TRBV7-6 and TRBJ2-7; TRBD1 is a possible D gene (5 bases). Trimming pared 5 bases from V and 7 bases from J, leaving 15 bases between. Per the germline V gene, CDR1 is SGHVS and CDR2 is FNYEAQ. The CDR3 is 13 amino acids. CDR3 in amino acids: CASSQLQGNEQYF. Written as DNA, the CDR3 is TGTGCCAGCAGCCAGCTGCAGGGAAATGAGCAGTACTTC. Filled out from reference TRBV7-6 and TRBJ2-7, the complete variable domain reads GAGVSQSPRYKVTKRGQDVALRCDPISGHVSLYWYRQALGQGPEFLTYFNYEAQQDKSGLPNDRFSAERPEGSISTLTIQRTEQRDSAMYRCASSQLQGNEQYFGPGTRLTVT.

The DNA of the CDR3 is TGTGCCAGTAGTCGAAAGTCAGCGGGATTTCAAGAGACCCAGTACTTC. This translates into CASSRKSAGFQETQYF. The J gene is TRBJ2-5, the V gene TRBV19, with TRBD2 identical over 7 bases. This CDR3 comprises 16 residues. Trimming took 5 bases from V and 2 from J; bases not matched to a gene: 11. Germline V gene data show CDR1 as LNHDA and CDR2 as SQIVND (reference sequence).

The rearrangement joins TRBV15 to TRBJ2-6, with D possibly called TRBD1 or TRBD2 (5 bases each). V lost 5 bases and J 2 bases, leaving 7 bases between the germline ends. CDR3 length: 14 residues. The germline V gene encodes CDR1 LNHNV and CDR2 YYDKDF (reference sequence). The CDR3 reads CATSRGAGANVLTF. DNA for the CDR3: TGTGCCACCAGCCGAGGGGCTGGGGCCAACGTCCTGACTTTC.

The DNA for the CDR3 is TGTGCCAGCAGACAGGGGTTAGTAGAAGTCTACGAGCAGTACTTC. It yields the protein CASRQGLVEVYEQYF. The chain joins TRBV6-6 to TRBJ2-7; 7 bases align to TRBD1. After removal of 6 bases from V and 3 bases from J, the junction contained 11 bases not matched to a gene. The germline CDR1 and CDR2 sequences are MNHNY and SVGAGI (reference sequence). The CDR3 covers 15 residues.

This chain connects TRBV2 to TRBJ1-2, with no clear D. The CDR3 has 16 residues. Germline V gene data show CDR1 as SNHLY and CDR2 as FYNNEI. Between the trimmed V and J ends, which lost 6 bases and 4 bases, there was a span of 21 bases. CDR3 coding DNA: TGTGCCAGCAGGGAGACTAGCGGGATGGGATCCTATGGCTACACCTTC. Its translation: CASRETSGMGSYGYTF.

In its sample, this clonotype was seen many times. This chain connects TRBV7-2 to TRBJ2-2; D is uncertain. The germline CDR1 and CDR2 sequences are SGHTA and FQGNSA. V was shortened by 2 bases and J by 4 bases, with 2 bases between the two germline ends. CDR3 length: 12 residues. The CDR3 here is CASSLFTGELFF. In nucleotides, the CDR3 is TGTGCCAGCAGCTTATTCACCGGGGAGCTGTTTTTT.

This clonotype has a count of ten or more. V is TRBV29-1 and J is TRBJ2-7; 9 bases match TRBD2. The CDR3 runs to 14 residues. J was trimmed by 3 bases and V by 3 bases; bases with no gene match: 6. The germline CDR1 and CDR2 sequences are SQVTM and ANQGSEA. The CDR3 spells CSVDLAGTFYEQYF. CDR3 DNA: TGCAGCGTTGACCTAGCGGGAACTTTCTACGAGCAGTACTTC.

The table lists this clonotype with a few counts. The chain combines TRBV19 with TRBJ2-5, with 7 bases that match TRBD2. This CDR3 has 12 amino acids. After removal of 7 bases from V and 4 bases from J, the junction contained 3 bases not matched to a gene. The germline V gene has CDR1 LNHDA and CDR2 SQIVND (reference sequence). CDR3 amino acids: CASNGGRETQYF. The CDR3 DNA sequence: TGTGCCAGTAACGGCGGGAGAGAGACCCAGTACTTC.

The rearrangement links TRBV7-8 to TRBJ1-5, with TRBD1 matching 9 bases. The germline gives CDR1 SGHVS, CDR2 FQNEAQ. The J segment lost 0 bases and the V segment lost 5 bases, leaving 8 bases of the junction unmatched. This CDR3 has 17 residues. As DNA, the CDR3 is TGTGCCAGCAGCCCGGGACAGGGAGGGCCTAGCAATCAGCCCCAGCATTTT. It codes for CASSPGQGGPSNQPQHF.

This clonotype was picked up many times. The chain links TRBV7-9 to TRBJ1-1; D may be TRBD1 (5 bases). Germline loops: CDR1 SEHNR, CDR2 FQNEAQ (reference sequence). The ends were cut back, 5 bases at V and 6 bases at J, with 16 bases in the middle. CDR3 size: 14 residues. The chain's CDR3 is CASSLTGAQAEAFF. The DNA for the CDR3 is TGTGCCAGCAGCCTCACCGGGGCGCAGGCTGAAGCTTTCTTT.

V is TRBV19 and J is TRBJ2-5; TRBD2 matches at 14 bases. This CDR3 region has 17 residues. Unmatched junction bases numbered 7, after V lost 2 bases and J lost 5 bases. From germline, CDR1 is LNHDA and CDR2 SQIVND (reference sequence). CDR3: CASSIRTSGGFGETQYF. In DNA, the CDR3 is TGTGCCAGTAGTATAAGGACTAGCGGGGGGTTCGGGGAGACCCAGTACTTC.

This chain links TRBV3-1 with TRBJ2-7; 7 bases are shared with TRBD2. Trimming removed 0 bases from V and 3 bases from J; junction bases left unmatched: 14. In germline, CDR1 is LGHDT, CDR2 YNNKEL (reference sequence). This CDR3 has 18 residues. CDR3 nucleotides: TGTGCCAGCAGCCAAGAGAGGGAAGGCGGGAGAAGGAACTACGAGCAGTACTTC. Translation: CASSQEREGGRRNYEQYF.

This clonotype has a count of ten or more. This rearrangement joins TRBV19 to TRBJ2-5; tentatively, D is TRBD1 (5 bases). This CDR3 comprises 16 residues. Looked up from germline, CDR1 is LNHDA and CDR2 is SQIVND (reference sequence). Between the trimmed V and J ends, which lost 7 bases and 0 bases, there was a span of 18 bases. The chain's CDR3 is CASTPTAGRYQETQYF. In DNA form, the CDR3 reads TGTGCCAGTACTCCGACAGCCGGGCGGTACCAAGAGACCCAGTACTTC.

Concerning this clonotype: A much larger clone differs from this one at a single base, so this may be a read error. The conserved phenylalanine or tryptophan is not found at the CDR3 terminus, so this likely reflects a read error. The chain couples TRBV10-2 to TRBJ2-7; the match to TRBD2 covers 8 bases. Germline assignment: CDR1 WSHSY and CDR2 SAAADI. The CDR3 is 14 residues long. CDR3 sequence (DNA): TGTGCCAGCAGTTCACACGGGGGGGCAGGCGAGCAGTACTCC. Residues: CASSSHGGAGEQYS.

This clonotype has at least ten counts. The rearrangement joins TRBV6-2 or TRBV6-3 to TRBJ2-5, with no clear D. V dropped 4 bases and J dropped 5 bases, with 14 bases sitting between them. Looked up from germline, CDR1 is MNHEY and CDR2 is SVGEGT. CDR3 length: 14 residues. The CDR3 DNA is TGTGCCAGCAGTTGGCCGGGTATGGGGGAGACCCAGTACTTC. It translates to CASSWPGMGETQYF.

The rearrangement joins TRBV29-1 to TRBJ2-7, with D uncertain. The CDR3 is made up of 13 amino acids. Germline V gives CDR1 SQVTM, CDR2 ANQGSEA. CDR3 sequence: CSDSHSSSYEQYF. In DNA, the CDR3 is TGCAGTGACTCCCATTCGAGCTCCTACGAGCAGTACTTC.

V gene TRBV12-3 or TRBV12-4 combines with J gene TRBJ2-5, with 10 bases identical to TRBD1. CDR3 length equals 15 residues. Trimming took 4 bases from V and 0 from J; bases not matched to a gene: 2. The CDR3 DNA reads TGTGCCAGCAGTTGGGACAGGGGAAACCAAGAGACCCAGTACTTC. This codes for CASSWDRGNQETQYF.

This clonotype was picked up many times. The rearrangement links TRBV20-1 to TRBJ2-2; 7 bases line up with TRBD1. Germline V gene data show CDR1 as DFQATT and CDR2 as SNEGSKA (reference sequence). V was clipped by 4 bases and J by 2 bases; unmatched bases: 7. The CDR3 loop spans 15 amino acids. CDR3 nucleotides: TGCAGTGCTAACCGGGACAGAGCCAACACCGGGGAGCTGTTTTTT. Protein product: CSANRDRANTGELFF.

This chain joins TRBV7-9 and TRBJ2-3; the D is unclear. The CDR3 is made up of 11 amino acids. The germline CDR1 and CDR2 sequences are SEHNR and FQNEAQ (reference sequence). V was clipped by 8 bases and J by 5 bases, with 8 bases between them. The CDR3 spells CASAPQDTQYF. The DNA for the CDR3 is TGTGCCAGCGCCCCTCAAGATACGCAGTATTTT.

This clonotype appeared many times. This rearrangement joins TRBV7-3 to TRBJ1-2, with D perhaps matching TRBD1 (5 bases). The CDR3 is 17 amino acids. Trimming cost V 1 base and J 2 bases, with 17 bases left between them. Germline CDR1 SGHTA, CDR2 FQGTGA. The CDR3 loop is CASSLNPLGEGNYGYTF. CDR3 DNA sequence: TGTGCCAGCAGCTTAAACCCTCTTGGAGAGGGGAACTATGGCTACACCTTC.

The chain links TRBV10-3 to TRBJ2-3; the D is unclear. Germline V gene lookup returns CDR1 ENHRY and CDR2 SYGVKD. CDR3 length: 13 residues. Trimming took off 5 bases at V and 4 bases at J, with 10 bases between the two ends. The CDR3 bases are TGTGCCATCAGTCGACGACTGGCAGATACGCAGTATTTT. This codes for CAISRRLADTQYF.